These 8 T cell receptor beta chains were sequenced from one sample in a study of cytomegalovirus exposure and HLA in healthy donors. A multiplex PCR was run with 60 Vbeta primers and 13 Jbeta primers. Produced via immunoSEQ multiplex PCR; TCRdb's table is partial and in-frame only. The repertoire consists of roughly 110,000 clones, with roughly 80% occurring once and the leading ten covering less than 3.5%. The sample was PBMCs. Receptors originate from a man aged 25-45 years in good health and CMV-seropositive.

The chain employs TRBV21-1 and TRBJ2-1; the D call in the table, TRBD2, was not verified against the DNA. TRBV21-1 is an annotated pseudogene. This CDR3 spans 15 amino acids. The CDR3 is CASSKDSGADNEQFF. CDR3 sequence (DNA): TGTGCCAGCAGCAAAGATAGCGGCGCTGACAATGAGCAGTTCTTC.

This clone was seen a few times. This chain links TRBV5-8 with TRBJ1-1; D is possibly TRBD1 (6 bases). Trimming stripped 7 bases from V and 4 bases from J, with 14 bases between. There are 13 residues in the CDR3. CDR1 is SGHTS, CDR2 YDEGEE, per germline. The CDR3 region is CASPMGAVTEAFF. CDR3 nucleotide sequence: TGTGCCAGCCCGATGGGGGCGGTCACTGAAGCTTTCTTT.

The chain is built from TRBV25-1 and TRBJ2-2; maybe TRBD2 (5 bases). Trimming took 11 bases from V and 0 from J, leaving 16 bases between them. Germline lookup yields CDR1 MGHDK and CDR2 SYGVNS. This CDR3 has 15 residues. CDR3 sequence: CARHRRSSNTGELFF. The CDR3 DNA follows: TGTGCCCGCCATAGGAGGAGCTCGAACACCGGGGAGCTGTTTTTT.

The V and J genes are TRBV6-1 and TRBJ1-3, with TRBD1 matching over 9 bases. Germline V CDR1 and CDR2: MNHNS, SASEGT. CDR3 size: 13 residues. J lost 4 bases, V lost 6 bases, and 1 base had no gene match. The chain's CDR3 is CASRGTGGNTIYF. CDR3 nucleotide sequence: TGTGCCAGCAGAGGGACAGGGGGAAACACCATATATTTT.

V is TRBV6-1 and J is TRBJ2-7, with D perhaps TRBD2 (6 bases). Between the trimmed V and J ends, which lost 6 bases and 4 bases, there was a span of 16 bases. Germline V gene data show CDR1 as MNHNS and CDR2 as SASEGT. There are 14 residues in the CDR3. In DNA, the CDR3 is TGTGCCAGCAGGCCGTCCGGGGGTCGGTACGAGCAGTACTTC. This translates into CASRPSGGRYEQYF.

The chain couples TRBV11-2 to TRBJ1-4; a weak D match, TRBD1 (6 bases). The CDR3 length is 15 residues. Germline CDR1 reads SGHAT; CDR2 reads FQNNGV. V was cut by 1 base and J by 7 bases, with 13 bases left in between. This CDR3 reads CASSLGGGAGEKLFF. The DNA for the CDR3 is TGTGCCAGCAGCTTAGGTGGGGGGGCTGGTGAAAAACTGTTTTTT.

The chain combines TRBV11-2 with TRBJ2-3; tentative D call: TRBD1 (6 bases). This CDR3 has 16 amino acids. The V end was cut by 4 bases, the J end by 0 bases, with 14 bases between. CDR1 and CDR2 from the germline V gene are SGHAT and FQNNGV. CDR3 DNA sequence: TGTGCCAGCAGCTACATACAGGGTGGTAGCACAGATACGCAGTATTTT. Its translation: CASSYIQGGSTDTQYF.

The rearrangement links TRBV10-3 to TRBJ1-2; 7 bases are shared with TRBD1. Germline CDR1 reads ENHRY; CDR2 reads SYGVKD. The CDR3 loop spans 14 amino acids. The ends lost 6 bases at V and 0 bases at J; junction bases unmatched: 4. The CDR3 region is CAISRDSTNYGYTF. The CDR3 DNA reads as TGTGCCATCAGCCGGGACAGCACTAACTATGGCTACACCTTC.